This is a list of T cell receptor beta chains from one sample in a study of blood T cell repertoires in COVID-19. This table comes from immunoSEQ multiplex PCR, and its TCRdb copy is limited to in-frame clones, with some not included. The profile covers 80,000 or so clones, with 82% appearing a single time and just over 35% taken by the ten largest. The sequencing input was peripheral blood. The receptors shown here come from a woman aged 70-85 years with acute or convalescent COVID-19. Each CDR3 is given with its conserved first and last residue. A D gene is named only where the DNA matches it firmly. Some rows mark clone size as missing; the rest say once, few, many or name a class of expanded clone.

TRBV7-2	TRBJ2-1	NA	NA	TGTGCCAGCAGCCCTCGAAGGGGTACTGAGCAGTTCTTC	CASSPRRGTEQFF
TRBV12-5	TRBJ2-2	NA	NA	TGTGCTAGTGGTTTGGGACAGGCGAACACCGGGGAGCTGTTTTTT	CASGLGQANTGELFF
TRBV9	TRBJ2-1	NA	TRBD2	TGTGCCAGCAGCGGAACAGGCGGAAGCGGGGCTTACAATGAGCAGTTCTTC	CASSGTGGSGAYNEQFF
TRBV30	TRBJ1-5	NA	NA	TGTGCCTGGGCGGCAGGGCCCGGTCAGCCCCAGCATTTT	CAWAAGPGQPQHF
TRBV6-1	TRBJ1-2	NA	TRBD1	TGTGCCAGCAGTGAACCTGGACAGGGCTTCTTCGGCTACACCTTC	CASSEPGQGFFGYTF
TRBV9	TRBJ1-2	NA	TRBD1	TGTGCCAGCAGCGTGGGACAGGGGGATTTTTTGGGCTACACCTTC	CASSVGQGDFLGYTF
TRBV27	TRBJ1-2	NA	NA	TGTGCCAGCAGTTTAAGTAAGGGTTGGGGAGACGAGGACTATGGCTACACCTTC	CASSLSKGWGDEDYGYTF
TRBV14	TRBJ1-3	NA	NA	TGTGCCAGCAGCCAAGGTTCAGGTCCCTTCTCTGGAAACACCATATATTTT	CASSQGSGPFSGNTIYF
TRBV3-1/TRBV3-2	TRBJ2-5	NA	TRBD1	TGTGCCAGCAGCCAACTGACAGGGGTACAAGAGACCCAGTACTTC	CASSQLTGVQETQYF
TRBV20-1	TRBJ1-1	NA	TRBD1	TGCAGTGCTAGTTCTTCAGGGGGCGAACTGCGCGAAGCTTTCTTT	CSASSSGGELREAFF
TRBV4-1	TRBJ1-4	few	NA	TGCGCCAGCAGCGCCCAACCAATGGGAGGGCGTAATGAAAAACTGTTTTTT	CASSAQPMGGRNEKLFF
TRBV5-1	TRBJ1-2	NA	NA	TGCGCCAGCAGCTTGTATATAGGGGGGGTCTATGGCTACACCTTC	CASSLYIGGVYGYTF
TRBV7-5	TRBJ2-5	NA	NA	TGTGCCAGAAGCTTTCTGGGGGGCGGGGGTAAAGAGACCCAGTACTTC	CARSFLGGGGKETQYF
TRBV24-1	TRBJ1-1	NA	TRBD1	TGTGCCACCAGTGATCCCCGACAGGGGGCGAAACATACTGAAGCTTTCTTT	CATSDPRQGAKHTEAFF
TRBV6-1	TRBJ2-3	NA	NA	TGTGCCAGCAGTGAAGAGCGGATGTTGGGCACAGATACGCAGTATTTT	CASSEERMLGTDTQYF
TRBV7-2	TRBJ2-1	NA	TRBD2	TGTGCCAGCAGCCGGACCGGGACTAGCGGGTACAATGAGCAGTTCTTC	CASSRTGTSGYNEQFF
TRBV19	TRBJ2-1	NA	TRBD1	TGTGCCAGTAGTCCTCAACTCGGGACAGGGCCGAATGAGCAGTTCTTC	CASSPQLGTGPNEQFF
TRBV18	TRBJ2-7	NA	TRBD2	TGTGCCAGCTCATCAGGACTAGCGGGAGGCGAGCAGTACTTC	CASSSGLAGGEQYF
TRBV7-7	TRBJ1-5	few	NA	TGTGCCAGCAGCCGAACGGGACAAAGCAATCAGCCCCAGCATTTT	CASSRTGQSNQPQHF
TRBV6-5	TRBJ1-2	NA	NA	TGTGCCAGCAGTTACTCGGGGGGGCGTTTCTATGGCTACACCTTC	CASSYSGGRFYGYTF
TRBV5-4	TRBJ2-1	NA	NA	TGTGCCAGCAGCCAAGCTAGCGCCCGCTCCTACAATGAGCAGTTCTTC	CASSQASARSYNEQFF
TRBV4-2	TRBJ1-2	NA	TRBD1	TGTGCCAGCAGCCAAGAACCCGGGACAGGGAAAGCCTATGGCTACACCTTC	CASSQEPGTGKAYGYTF